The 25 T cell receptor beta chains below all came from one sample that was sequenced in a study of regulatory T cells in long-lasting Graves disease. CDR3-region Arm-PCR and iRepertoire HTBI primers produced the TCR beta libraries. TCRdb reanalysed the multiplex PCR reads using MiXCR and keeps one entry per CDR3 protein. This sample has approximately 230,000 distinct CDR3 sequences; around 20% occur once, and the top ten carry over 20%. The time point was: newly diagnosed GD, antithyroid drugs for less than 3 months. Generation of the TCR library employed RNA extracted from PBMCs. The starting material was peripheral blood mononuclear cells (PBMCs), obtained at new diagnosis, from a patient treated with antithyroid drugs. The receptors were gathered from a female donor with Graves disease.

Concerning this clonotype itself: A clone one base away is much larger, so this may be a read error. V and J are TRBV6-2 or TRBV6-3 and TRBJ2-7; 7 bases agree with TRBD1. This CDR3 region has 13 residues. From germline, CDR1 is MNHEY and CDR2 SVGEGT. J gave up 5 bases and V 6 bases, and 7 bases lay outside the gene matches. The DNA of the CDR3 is TGTGCCAGCAGCAACTTCCAGGGGGACGAGCAGTACTTC. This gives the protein CASSNFQGDEQYF.

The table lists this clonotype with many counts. The CDR3 protein is CASTPLAGGKGRTDTQYF. Written as DNA, the CDR3 is TGTGCCAGTACGCCACTAGCGGGAGGCAAAGGACGCACAGATACGCAGTATTTT. V gene TRBV19 combines with J gene TRBJ2-3; TRBD2 aligns across 12 bases. Germline V gene lookup returns CDR1 LNHDA and CDR2 SQIVND (reference sequence). The length of the CDR3 is 18 residues. The ends lost 7 bases at V and 1 base at J; junction bases unmatched: 12.

The CDR3 spells CASSLEVAGRDEQYV. CDR3 in DNA: TGTGCCAGCAGCTTAGAGGTAGCGGGAAGGGACGAGCAGTACGTC. V and J are TRBV7-9 and TRBJ2-7; TRBD2 aligns across 8 bases. Trimming at V came to 1 base and at J to 5 bases, leaving 7 bases not matched to a gene. The CDR3 extends over 15 amino acids. CDR1 is SEHNR, CDR2 FQNEAQ, per germline (reference sequence).

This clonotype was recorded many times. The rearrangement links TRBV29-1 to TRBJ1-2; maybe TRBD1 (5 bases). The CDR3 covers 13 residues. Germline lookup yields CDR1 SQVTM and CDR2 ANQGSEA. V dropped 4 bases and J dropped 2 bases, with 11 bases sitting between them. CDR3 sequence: CSVVQTENYGYTF. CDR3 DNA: TGCAGCGTTGTACAGACAGAGAACTATGGCTACACCTTC.

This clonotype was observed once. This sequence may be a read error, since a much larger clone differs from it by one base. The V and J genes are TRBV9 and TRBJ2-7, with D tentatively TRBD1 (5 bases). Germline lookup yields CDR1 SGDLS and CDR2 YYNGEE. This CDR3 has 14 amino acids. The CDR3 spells CASSVTDRTYEHYF. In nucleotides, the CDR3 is TGTGCCAGCAGCGTGACAGATCGGACCTACGAGCACTACTTC.

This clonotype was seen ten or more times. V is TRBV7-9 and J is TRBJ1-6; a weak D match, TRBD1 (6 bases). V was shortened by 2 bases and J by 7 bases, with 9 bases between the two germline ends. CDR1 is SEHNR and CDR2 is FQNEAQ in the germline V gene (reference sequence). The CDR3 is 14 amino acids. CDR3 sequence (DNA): TGTGCCAGCAGCTTACTGGGGGCCAATTCACCCCTCCACTTT. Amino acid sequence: CASSLLGANSPLHF. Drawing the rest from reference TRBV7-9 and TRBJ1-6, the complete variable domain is DTGVSQNPRHKITKRGQNVTFRCDPISEHNRLYWYRQTLGQGPEFLTYFQNEAQLEKSRLLSDRFSAERPKGSFSTLEIQRTEQGDSAMYLCASSLLGANSPLHFGNGTRLTVT.

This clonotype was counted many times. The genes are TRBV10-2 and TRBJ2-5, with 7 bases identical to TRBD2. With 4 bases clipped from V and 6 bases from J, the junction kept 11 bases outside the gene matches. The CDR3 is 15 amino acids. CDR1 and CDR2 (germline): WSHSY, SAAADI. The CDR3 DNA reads TGCGCCAGCAGTGCTAGAAGCGGGATTTTACAGACCCAGTACTTC. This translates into CASSARSGILQTQYF.

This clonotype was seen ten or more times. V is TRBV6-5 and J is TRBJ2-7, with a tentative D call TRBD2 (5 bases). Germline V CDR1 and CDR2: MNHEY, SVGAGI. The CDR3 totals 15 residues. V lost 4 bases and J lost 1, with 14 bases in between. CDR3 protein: CASSSVEWESYEQYF. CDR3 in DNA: TGTGCCAGCAGTTCGGTGGAGTGGGAGTCCTACGAGCAGTACTTC.

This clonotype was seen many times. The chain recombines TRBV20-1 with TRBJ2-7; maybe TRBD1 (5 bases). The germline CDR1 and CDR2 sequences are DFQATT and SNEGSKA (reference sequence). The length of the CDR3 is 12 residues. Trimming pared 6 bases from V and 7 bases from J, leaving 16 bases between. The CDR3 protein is CSAATDTGEQYF. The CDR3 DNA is TGCAGTGCCGCGACAGATACCGGGGAGCAGTACTTC.

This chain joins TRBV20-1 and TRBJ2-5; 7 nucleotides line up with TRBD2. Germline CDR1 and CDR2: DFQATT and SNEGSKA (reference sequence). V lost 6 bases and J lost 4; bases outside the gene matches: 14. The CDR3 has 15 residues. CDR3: CSARGSSGIGETQYF. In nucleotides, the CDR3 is TGCAGTGCCCGGGGTTCTAGCGGAATTGGAGAGACCCAGTACTTC.

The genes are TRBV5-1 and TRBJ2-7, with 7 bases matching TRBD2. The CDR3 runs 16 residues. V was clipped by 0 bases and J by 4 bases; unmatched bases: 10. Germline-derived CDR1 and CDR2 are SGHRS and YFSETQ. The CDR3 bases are TGCGCCAGCAGCTTGGCCCCTCTAGCGGATGGTTACGAGCAGTACGTC. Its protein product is CASSLAPLADGYEQYV.

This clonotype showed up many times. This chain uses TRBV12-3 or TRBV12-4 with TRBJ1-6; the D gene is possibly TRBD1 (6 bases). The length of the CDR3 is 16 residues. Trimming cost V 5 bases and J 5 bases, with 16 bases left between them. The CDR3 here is CASSTTLQGNNSPLHF. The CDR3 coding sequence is TGTGCCAGCAGTACCACCTTACAGGGAAATAATTCACCCCTCCACTTT.

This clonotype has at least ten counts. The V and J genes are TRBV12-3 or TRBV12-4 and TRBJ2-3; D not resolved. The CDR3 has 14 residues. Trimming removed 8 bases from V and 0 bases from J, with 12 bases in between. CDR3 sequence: CASSASTSTDTQYF. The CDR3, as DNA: TGTGCCAGCTCGGCCAGCACTAGCACAGATACGCAGTATTTT.

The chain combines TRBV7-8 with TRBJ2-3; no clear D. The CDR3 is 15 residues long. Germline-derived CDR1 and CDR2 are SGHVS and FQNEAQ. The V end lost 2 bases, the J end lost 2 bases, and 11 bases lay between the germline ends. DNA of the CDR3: TGTGCCAGCAGCTTACGGGCCCCCTCCACAGATACGCAGTATTTT. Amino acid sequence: CASSLRAPSTDTQYF. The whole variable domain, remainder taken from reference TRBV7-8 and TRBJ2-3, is GAGVSQSPRYKVAKRGQDVALRCDPISGHVSLFWYQQALGQGPEFLTYFQNEAQLDKSGLPSDRFFAERPEGSVSTLKIQRTQQEDSAVYLCASSLRAPSTDTQYFGPGTRLTVL.

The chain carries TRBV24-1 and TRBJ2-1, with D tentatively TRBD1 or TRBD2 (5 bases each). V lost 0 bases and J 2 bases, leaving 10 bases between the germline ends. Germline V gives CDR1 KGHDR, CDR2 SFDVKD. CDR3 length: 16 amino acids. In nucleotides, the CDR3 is TGTGCCACCAGTGATTTGAGGCGAGGGGCCTACAATGAGCAGTTCTTC. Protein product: CATSDLRRGAYNEQFF.

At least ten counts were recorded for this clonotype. The CDR3 loop is CASSTGGAFNQPQHF. The CDR3 nucleotides are TGTGCCAGCTCAACGGGGGGTGCTTTTAATCAGCCCCAGCATTTT. V and J are TRBV28 and TRBJ1-5; D is perhaps TRBD1 (5 bases). Germline CDR1 reads MDHEN; CDR2 reads SYDVKM. This CDR3 is built from 15 residues. V shed 8 bases and J shed 4 bases, with 18 bases lying between them.

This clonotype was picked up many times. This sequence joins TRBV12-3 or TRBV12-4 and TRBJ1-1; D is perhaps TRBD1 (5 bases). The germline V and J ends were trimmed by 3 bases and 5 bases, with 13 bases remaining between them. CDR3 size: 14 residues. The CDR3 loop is CASSLVQGGTEAFF. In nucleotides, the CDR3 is TGTGCCAGCAGTTTGGTCCAGGGCGGAACTGAAGCTTTCTTT.

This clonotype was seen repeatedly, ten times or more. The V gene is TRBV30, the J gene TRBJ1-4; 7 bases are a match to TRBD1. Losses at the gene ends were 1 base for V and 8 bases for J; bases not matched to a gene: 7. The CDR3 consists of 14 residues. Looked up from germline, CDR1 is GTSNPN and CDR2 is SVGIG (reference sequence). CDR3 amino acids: CAWSAGQPREKLFF. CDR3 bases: TGTGCCTGGAGTGCGGGACAGCCGCGAGAAAAACTGTTTTTT.

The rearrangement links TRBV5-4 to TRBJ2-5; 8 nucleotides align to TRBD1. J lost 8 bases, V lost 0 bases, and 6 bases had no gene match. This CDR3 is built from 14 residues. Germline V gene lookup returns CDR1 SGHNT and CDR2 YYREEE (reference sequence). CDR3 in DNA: TGTGCCAGCAGCTTGGATGGGACAGGAGATACCCAGTACTTC. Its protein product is CASSLDGTGDTQYF.

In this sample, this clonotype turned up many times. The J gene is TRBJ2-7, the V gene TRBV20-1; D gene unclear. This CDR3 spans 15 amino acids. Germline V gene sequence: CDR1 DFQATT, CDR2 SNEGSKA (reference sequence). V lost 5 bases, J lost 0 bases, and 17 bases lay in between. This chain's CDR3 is CSAVQIIPGSYEQYF. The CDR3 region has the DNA TGCAGTGCTGTCCAGATTATTCCGGGCTCCTACGAGCAGTACTTC.

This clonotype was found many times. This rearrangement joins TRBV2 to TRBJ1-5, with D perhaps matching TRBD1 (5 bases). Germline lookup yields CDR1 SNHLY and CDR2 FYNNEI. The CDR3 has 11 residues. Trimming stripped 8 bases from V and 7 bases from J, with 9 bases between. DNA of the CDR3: TGTGCCAGCGGGGCCGGACAGCCCCAGCATTTT. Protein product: CASGAGQPQHF.

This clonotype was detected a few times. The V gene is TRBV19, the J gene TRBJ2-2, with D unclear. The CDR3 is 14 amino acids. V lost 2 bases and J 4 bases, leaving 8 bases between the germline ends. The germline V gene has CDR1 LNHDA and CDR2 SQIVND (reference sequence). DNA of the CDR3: TGTGCCAGTAGTATATACATTCTCACCGGGGAGCTGTTTTTT. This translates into CASSIYILTGELFF.

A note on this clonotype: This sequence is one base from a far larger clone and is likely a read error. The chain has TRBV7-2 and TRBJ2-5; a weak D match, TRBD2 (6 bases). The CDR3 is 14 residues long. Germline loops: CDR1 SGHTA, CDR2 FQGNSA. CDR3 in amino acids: CASSRWDSNNEQLF. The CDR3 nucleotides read TGTGCCAGCAGCCGTTGGGACTCCAACAATGAGCAGCTCTTC. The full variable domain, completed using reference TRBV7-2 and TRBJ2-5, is GAGVSQSPSNKVTEKGKDVELRCDPISGHTALYWYRQSLGQGLEFLIYFQGNSAPDKSGLPSDRFSAERTGGSVSTLTIQRTQQEDSAVYLCASSRWDSNNEQLFGPGTRLLVL.

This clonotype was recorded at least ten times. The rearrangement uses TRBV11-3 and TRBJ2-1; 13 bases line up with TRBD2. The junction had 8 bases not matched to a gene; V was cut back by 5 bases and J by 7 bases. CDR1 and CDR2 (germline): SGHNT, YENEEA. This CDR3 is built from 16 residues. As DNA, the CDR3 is TGTGCCAGCAGCGGGCGACTAGCGGGAGGAGAAAATGAGCAGTTCTTC. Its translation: CASSGRLAGGENEQFF.

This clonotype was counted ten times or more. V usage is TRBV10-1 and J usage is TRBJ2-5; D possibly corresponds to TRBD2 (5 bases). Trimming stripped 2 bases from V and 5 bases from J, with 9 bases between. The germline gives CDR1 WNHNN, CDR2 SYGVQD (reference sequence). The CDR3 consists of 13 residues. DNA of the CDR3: TGCGCCAGCAGTGAGCCGGGGTTGGAGACCCAGTACTTC. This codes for CASSEPGLETQYF.